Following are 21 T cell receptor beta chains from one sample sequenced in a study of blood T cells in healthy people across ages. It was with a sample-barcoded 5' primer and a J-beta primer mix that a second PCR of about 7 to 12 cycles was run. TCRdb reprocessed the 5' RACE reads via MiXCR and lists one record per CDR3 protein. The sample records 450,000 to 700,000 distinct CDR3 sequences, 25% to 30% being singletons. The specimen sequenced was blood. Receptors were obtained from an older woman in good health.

The CDR3 region is CSARDLVPGLNYGYTF. The CDR3 DNA reads as TGCAGTGCTAGAGATCTAGTTCCCGGCCTAAACTATGGCTACACCTTC. The chain is built from TRBV20-1 and TRBJ1-2; no clear D. CDR1 DFQATT and CDR2 SNEGSKA come from the germline V gene (reference sequence). The V end lost 0 bases, the J end lost 2 bases, and 16 bases lay between the germline ends. The CDR3 covers 16 residues.

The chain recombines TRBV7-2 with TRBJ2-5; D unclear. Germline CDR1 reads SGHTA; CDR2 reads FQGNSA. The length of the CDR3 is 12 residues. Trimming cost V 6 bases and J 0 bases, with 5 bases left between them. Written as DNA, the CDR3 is TGTGCCAGCAGGAGAGACCAAGAGACCCAGTACTTC. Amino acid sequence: CASRRDQETQYF.

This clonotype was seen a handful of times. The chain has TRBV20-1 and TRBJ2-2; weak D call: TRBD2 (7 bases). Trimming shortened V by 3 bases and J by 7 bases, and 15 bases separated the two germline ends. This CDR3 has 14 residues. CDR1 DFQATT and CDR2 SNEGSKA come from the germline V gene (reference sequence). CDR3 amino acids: CSASGGLAGGELFF. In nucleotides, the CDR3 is TGCAGTGCTAGCGGGGGGCTCGCTGGCGGGGAGCTGTTTTTT.

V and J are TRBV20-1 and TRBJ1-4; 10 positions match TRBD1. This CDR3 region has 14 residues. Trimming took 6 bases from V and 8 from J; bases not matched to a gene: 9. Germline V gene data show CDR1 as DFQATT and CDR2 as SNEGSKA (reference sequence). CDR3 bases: TGCAGTGCGGCCCCGGGACAGGGGTGGGAAAAACTGTTTTTT. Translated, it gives CSAAPGQGWEKLFF.

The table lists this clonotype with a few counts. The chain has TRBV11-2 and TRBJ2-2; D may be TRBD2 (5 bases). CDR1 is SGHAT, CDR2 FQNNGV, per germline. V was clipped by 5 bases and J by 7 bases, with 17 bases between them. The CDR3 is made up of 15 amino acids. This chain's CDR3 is CASSRWGAYDGELFF. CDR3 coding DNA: TGTGCCAGCAGCCGATGGGGAGCGTACGACGGGGAGCTGTTTTTT.

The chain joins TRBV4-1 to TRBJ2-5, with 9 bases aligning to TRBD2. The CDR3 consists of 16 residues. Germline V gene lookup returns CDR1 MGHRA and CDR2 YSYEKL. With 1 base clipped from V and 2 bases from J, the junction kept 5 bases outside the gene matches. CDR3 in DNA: TGCGCCAGCAGCCAAGGTCCGCGGGGGGGTCAAGAGACCCAGTACTTC. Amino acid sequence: CASSQGPRGGQETQYF.

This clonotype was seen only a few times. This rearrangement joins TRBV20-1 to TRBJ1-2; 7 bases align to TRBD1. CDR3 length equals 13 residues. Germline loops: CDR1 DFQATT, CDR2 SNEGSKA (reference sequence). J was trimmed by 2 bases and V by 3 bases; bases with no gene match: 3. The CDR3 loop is CSASDRVNYGYTF. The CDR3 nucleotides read TGCAGTGCTAGCGACAGGGTAAACTATGGCTACACCTTC.

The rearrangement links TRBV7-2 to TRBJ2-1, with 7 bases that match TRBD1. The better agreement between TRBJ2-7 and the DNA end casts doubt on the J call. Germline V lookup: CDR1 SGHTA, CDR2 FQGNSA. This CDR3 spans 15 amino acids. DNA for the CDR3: TGTGCCAGCAGCTTCATGCCCCGACAGGGATACGAGCAGTACTTC. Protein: CASSFMPRQGYEQYF.

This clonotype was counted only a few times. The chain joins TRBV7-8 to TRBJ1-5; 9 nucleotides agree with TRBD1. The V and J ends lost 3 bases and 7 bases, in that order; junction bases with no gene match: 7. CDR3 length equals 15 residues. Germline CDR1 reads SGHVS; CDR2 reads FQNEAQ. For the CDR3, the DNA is TGTGCCAGCAGCTTTGCGACAGGGGGGGACCAGCCCCAGCATTTT. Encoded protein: CASSFATGGDQPQHF.

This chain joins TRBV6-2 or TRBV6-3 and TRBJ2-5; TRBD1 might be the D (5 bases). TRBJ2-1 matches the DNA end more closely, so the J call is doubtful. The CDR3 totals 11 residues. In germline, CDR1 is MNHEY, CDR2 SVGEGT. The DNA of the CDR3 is TGTGCCAGCAGTCGACAGTCGGGGCAGTTCTTC. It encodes CASSRQSGQFF.

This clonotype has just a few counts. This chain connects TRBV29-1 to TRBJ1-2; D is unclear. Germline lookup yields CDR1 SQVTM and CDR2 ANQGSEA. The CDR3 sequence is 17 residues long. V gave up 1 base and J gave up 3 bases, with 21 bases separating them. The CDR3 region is CSVEAWREVIGYYGYTF. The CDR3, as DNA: TGCAGCGTTGAAGCATGGAGGGAGGTTATTGGGTACTATGGCTACACCTTC.

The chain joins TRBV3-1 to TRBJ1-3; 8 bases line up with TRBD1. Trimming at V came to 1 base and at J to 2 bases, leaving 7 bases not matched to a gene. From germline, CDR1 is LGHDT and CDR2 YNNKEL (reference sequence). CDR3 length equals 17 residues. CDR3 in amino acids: CASSQGGRGHTGNTIYF. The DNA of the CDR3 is TGTGCCAGCAGCCAAGGCGGCAGGGGGCATACTGGAAACACCATATATTTT.

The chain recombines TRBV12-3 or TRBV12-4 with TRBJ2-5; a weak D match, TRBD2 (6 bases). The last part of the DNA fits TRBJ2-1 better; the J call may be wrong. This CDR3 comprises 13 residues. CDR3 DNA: TGTGCCAGCAGGGGACTGGACTTCAATGAGCAGTTCTTC. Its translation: CASRGLDFNEQFF.

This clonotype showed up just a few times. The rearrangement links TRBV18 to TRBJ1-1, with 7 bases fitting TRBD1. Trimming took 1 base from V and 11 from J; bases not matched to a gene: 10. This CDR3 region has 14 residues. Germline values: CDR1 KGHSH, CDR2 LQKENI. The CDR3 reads CASSPQRQGIEAFF. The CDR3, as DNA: TGTGCCAGCTCACCACAAAGACAGGGCATCGAGGCTTTCTTT. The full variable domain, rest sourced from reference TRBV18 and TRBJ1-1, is NAGVMQNPRHLVRRRGQEARLRCSPMKGHSHVYWYRQLPEEGLKFMVYLQKENIIDESGMPKERFSAEFPKEGPSILRIQQVVRGDSAAYFCASSPQRQGIEAFFGQGTRLTVV.

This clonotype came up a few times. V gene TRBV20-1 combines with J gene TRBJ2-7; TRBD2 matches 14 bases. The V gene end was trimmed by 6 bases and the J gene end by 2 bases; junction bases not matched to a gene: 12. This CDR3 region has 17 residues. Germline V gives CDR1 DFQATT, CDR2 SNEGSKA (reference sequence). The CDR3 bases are TGCAGTGCACTTAGCCCCGGACTAGCGGGGGGCCCCTACGAGCAGTACTTC. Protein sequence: CSALSPGLAGGPYEQYF.

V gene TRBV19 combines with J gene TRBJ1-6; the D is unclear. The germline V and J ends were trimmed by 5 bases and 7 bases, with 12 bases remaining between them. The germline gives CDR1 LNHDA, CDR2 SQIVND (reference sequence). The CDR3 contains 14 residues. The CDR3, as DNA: TGTGCCAGTAGTGATCGGCAGTTGAATTCACCCCTCCACTTT. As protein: CASSDRQLNSPLHF.

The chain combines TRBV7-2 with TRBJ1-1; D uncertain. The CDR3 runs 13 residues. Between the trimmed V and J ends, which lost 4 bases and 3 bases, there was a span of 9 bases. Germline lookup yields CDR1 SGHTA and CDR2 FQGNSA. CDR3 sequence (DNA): TGTGCCAGCAGCTGGGGTAAGGACACTGAAGCTTTCTTT. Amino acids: CASSWGKDTEAFF.

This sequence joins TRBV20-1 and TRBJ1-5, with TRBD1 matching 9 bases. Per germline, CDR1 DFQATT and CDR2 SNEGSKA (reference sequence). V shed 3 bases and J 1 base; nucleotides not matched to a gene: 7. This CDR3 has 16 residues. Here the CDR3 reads CSARGGQGSSNQPQHF. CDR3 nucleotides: TGCAGTGCTAGGGGGGGACAGGGATCGAGCAATCAGCCCCAGCATTTT.

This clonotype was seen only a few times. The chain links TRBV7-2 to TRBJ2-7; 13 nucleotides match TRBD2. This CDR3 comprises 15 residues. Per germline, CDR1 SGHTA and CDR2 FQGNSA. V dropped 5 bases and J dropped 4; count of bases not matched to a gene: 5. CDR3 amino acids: CASSTSGGAFYEQYF. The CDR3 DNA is TGTGCCAGCAGCACTAGCGGGGGGGCCTTTTACGAGCAGTACTTC.

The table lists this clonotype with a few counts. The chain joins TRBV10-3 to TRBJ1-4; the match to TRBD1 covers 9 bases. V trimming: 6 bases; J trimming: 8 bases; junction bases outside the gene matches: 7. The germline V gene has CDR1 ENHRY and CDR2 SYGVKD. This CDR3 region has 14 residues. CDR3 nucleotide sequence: TGTGCCATCAGCGGGGACAGGGTTGACGAAAAACTGTTTTTT. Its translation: CAISGDRVDEKLFF.

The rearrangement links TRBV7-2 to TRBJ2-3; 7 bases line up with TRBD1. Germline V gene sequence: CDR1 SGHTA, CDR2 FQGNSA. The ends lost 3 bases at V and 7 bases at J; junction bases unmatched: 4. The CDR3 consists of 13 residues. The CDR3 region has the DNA TGTGCCAGCAGCTTTGGGACAGTTAATACGCAGTATTTT. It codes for CASSFGTVNTQYF.